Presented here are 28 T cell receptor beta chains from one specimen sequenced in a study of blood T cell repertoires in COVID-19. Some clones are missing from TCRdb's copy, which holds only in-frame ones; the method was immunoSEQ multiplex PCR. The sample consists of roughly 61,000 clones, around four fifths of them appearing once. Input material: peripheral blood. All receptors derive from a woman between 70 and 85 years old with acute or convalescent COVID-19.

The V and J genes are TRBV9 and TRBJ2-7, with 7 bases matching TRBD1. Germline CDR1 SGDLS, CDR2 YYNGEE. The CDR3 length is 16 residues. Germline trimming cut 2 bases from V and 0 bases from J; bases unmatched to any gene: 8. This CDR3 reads CASSVHGRGYSYEQYF. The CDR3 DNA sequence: TGTGCCAGCAGCGTTCACGGCAGGGGGTACTCCTACGAGCAGTACTTC. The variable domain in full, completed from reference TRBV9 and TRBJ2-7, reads DSGVTQTPKHLITATGQRVTLRCSPRSGDLSVYWYQQSLDQGLQFLIQYYNGEERAKGNILERFSAQQFPDLHSELNLSSLELGDSALYFCASSVHGRGYSYEQYFGPGTRLTVT.

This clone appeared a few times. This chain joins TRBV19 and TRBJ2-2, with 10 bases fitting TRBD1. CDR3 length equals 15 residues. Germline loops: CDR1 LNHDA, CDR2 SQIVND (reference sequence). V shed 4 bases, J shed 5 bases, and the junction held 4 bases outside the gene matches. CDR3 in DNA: TGTGCCAGTAGTAGGGGACAGGGGAGTACCGGGGAGCTGTTTTTT. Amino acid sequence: CASSRGQGSTGELFF.

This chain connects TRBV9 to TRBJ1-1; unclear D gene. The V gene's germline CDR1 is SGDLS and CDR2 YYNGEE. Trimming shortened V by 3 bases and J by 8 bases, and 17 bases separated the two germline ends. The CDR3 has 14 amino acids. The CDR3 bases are TGTGCCAGCAGCGCACGCGGAGAGGGTGGCGAAGCTTTCTTT. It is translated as CASSARGEGGEAFF.

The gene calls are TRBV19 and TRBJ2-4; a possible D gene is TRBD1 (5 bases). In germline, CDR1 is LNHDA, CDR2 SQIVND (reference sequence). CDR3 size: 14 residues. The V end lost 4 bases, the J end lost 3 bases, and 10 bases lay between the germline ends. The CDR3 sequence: CASSNGHSKNIQYF. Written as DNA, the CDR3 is TGTGCCAGTAGTAACGGACATAGCAAAAACATTCAGTACTTC.

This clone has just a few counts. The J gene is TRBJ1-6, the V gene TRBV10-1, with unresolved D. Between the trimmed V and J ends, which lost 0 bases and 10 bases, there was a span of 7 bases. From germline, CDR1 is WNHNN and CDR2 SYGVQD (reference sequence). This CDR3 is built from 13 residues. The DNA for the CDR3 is TGCGCCAGCAGTGAGTCGAGGGAATCACCCCTCCACTTT. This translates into CASSESRESPLHF.

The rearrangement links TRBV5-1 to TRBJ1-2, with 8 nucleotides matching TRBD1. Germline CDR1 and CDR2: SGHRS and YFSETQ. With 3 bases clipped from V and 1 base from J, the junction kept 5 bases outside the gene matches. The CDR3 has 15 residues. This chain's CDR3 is CASSSQGVGNYGYTF. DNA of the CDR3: TGCGCCAGCAGCTCACAGGGGGTCGGTAACTATGGCTACACCTTC.

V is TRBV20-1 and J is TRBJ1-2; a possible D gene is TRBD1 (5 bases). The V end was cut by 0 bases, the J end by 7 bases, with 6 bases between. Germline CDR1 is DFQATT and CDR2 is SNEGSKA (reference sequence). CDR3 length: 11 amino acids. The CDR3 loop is CSARDRVGYTF. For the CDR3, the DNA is TGCAGTGCTAGAGACAGGGTTGGCTACACCTTC.

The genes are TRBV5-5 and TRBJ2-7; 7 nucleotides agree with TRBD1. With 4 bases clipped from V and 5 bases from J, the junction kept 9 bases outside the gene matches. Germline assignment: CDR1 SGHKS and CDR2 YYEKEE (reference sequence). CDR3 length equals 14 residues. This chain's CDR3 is CASSAGFQGDEQYF. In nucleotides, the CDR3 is TGTGCCAGCAGCGCAGGGTTTCAGGGGGACGAGCAGTACTTC.

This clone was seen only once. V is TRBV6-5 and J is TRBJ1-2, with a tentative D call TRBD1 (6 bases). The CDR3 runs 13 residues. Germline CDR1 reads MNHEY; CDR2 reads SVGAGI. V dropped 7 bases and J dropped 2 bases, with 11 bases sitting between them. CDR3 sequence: CASKQGENYGYTF. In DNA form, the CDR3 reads TGTGCCAGCAAACAGGGAGAAAACTATGGCTACACCTTC.

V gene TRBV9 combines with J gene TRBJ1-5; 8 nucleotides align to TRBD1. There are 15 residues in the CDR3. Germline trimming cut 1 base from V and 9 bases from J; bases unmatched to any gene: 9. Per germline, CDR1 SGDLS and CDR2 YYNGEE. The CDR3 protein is CASSVSGQGSWPQHF. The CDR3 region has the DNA TGTGCCAGCAGCGTATCAGGACAGGGTAGCTGGCCCCAGCATTTT.

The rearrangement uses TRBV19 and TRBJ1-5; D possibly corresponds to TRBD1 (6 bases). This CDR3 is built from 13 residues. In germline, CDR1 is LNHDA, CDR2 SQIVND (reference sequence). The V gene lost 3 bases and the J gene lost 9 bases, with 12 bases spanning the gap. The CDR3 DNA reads TGTGCCAGTAGTATGAAGGGGGGGAGGCCCCAGCATTTT. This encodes CASSMKGGRPQHF.

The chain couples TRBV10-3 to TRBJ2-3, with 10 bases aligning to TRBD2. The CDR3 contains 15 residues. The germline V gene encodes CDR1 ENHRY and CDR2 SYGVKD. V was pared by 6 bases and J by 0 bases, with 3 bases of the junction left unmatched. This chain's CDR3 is CAIRRTSGSTDTQYF. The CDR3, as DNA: TGTGCCATCAGGAGGACTAGCGGCAGCACAGATACGCAGTATTTT.

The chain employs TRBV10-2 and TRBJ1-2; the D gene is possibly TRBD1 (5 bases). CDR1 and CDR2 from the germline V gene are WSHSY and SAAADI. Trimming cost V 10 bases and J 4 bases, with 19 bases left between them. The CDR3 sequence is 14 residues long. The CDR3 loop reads CATAGGERGYGYTF. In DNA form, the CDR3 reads TGCGCCACCGCGGGGGGGGAGAGAGGCTATGGCTACACCTTC.

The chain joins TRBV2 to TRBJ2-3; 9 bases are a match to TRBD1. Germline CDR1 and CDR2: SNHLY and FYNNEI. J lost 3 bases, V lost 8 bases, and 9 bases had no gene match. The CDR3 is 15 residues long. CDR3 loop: CASGPGQGKTDTQYF. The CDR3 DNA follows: TGTGCCAGCGGGCCGGGACAGGGTAAGACAGATACGCAGTATTTT.

The CDR3 nucleotides read TGTGCCAGCACCGCCGGGACGGGAGGAGTTATGAGCTACACCTTC. The encoded protein is CASTAGTGGVMSYTF. The chain links TRBV6-5 to TRBJ1-2; D possibly corresponds to TRBD1 (5 bases). This CDR3 is 15 amino acids long. V lost 7 bases and J lost 9, with 24 bases in between. CDR1 is MNHEY and CDR2 is SVGAGI in the germline V gene.

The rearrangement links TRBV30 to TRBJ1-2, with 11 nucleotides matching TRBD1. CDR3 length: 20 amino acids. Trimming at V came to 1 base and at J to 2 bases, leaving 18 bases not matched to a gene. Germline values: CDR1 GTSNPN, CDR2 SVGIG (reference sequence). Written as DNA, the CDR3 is TGTGCCTGGAGTGCGTCAGGACAGGGGGCCCGCGGGTATCCAAACTATGGCTACACCTTC. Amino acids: CAWSASGQGARGYPNYGYTF. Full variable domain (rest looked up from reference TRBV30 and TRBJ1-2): SQTIHQWPATLVQPVGSPLSLECTVEGTSNPNLYWYRQAAGRGLQLLFYSVGIGQISSEVPQNLSASRPQDRQFILSSKKLLLSDSGFYLCAWSASGQGARGYPNYGYTFGSGTRLTVV.

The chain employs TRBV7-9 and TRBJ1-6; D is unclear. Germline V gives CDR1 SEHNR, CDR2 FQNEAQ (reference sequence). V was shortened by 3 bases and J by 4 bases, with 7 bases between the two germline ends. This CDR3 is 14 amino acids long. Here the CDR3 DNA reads TGTGCCAGCAGCTTTTTACAGTATAATTCACCCCTCCACTTT. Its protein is CASSFLQYNSPLHF.

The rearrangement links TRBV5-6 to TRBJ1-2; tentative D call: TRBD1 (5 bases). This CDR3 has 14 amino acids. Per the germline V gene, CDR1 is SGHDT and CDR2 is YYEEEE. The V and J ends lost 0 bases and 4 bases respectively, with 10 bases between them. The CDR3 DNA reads TGTGCCAGCAGCTTGGCCAGGGCCGTCTATGGCTACACCTTC. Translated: CASSLARAVYGYTF.

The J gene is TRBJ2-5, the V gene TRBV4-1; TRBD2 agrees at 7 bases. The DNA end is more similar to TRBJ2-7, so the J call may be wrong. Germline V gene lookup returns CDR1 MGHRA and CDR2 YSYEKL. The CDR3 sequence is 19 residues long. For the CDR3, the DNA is TGCGCCAGCAGCCAAGAAGATTCGGTGGGACGGACTAGGCTCTACGAGCAGTACTTC. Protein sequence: CASSQEDSVGRTRLYEQYF.

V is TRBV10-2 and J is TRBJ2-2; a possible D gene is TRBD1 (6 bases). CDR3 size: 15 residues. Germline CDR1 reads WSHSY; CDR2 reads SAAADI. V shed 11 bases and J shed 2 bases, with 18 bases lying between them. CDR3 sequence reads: CAGLPQGLNTGELFF. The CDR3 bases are TGCGCCGGACTGCCCCAGGGGCTTAACACCGGGGAGCTGTTTTTT.

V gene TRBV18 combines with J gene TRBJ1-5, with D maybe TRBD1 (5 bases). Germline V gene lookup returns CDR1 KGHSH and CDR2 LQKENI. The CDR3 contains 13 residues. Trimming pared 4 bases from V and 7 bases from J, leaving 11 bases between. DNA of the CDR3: TGTGCCAGCTCACTACAGGAAGGGCAGCCCCAGCATTTT. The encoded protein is CASSLQEGQPQHF.

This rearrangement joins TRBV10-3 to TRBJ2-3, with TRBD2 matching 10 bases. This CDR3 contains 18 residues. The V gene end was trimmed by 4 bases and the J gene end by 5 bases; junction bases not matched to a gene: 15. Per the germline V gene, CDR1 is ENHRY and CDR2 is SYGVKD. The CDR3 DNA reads TGTGCCATCAGTGGGACCGCGGCTAGCGGGGGTCCCCGAGATACGCAGTATTTT. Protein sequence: CAISGTAASGGPRDTQYF.

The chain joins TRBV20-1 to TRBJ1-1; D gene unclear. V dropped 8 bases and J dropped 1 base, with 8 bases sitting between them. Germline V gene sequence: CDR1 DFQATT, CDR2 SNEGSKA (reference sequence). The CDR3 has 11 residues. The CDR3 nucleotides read TGCAGTATGAAACAGAACACTGAAGCTTTCTTT. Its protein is CSMKQNTEAFF.

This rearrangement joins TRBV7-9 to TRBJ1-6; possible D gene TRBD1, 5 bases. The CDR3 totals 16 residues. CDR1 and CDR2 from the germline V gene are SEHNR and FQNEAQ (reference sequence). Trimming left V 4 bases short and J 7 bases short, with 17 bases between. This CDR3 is CASSSSYQGWNSPLHF. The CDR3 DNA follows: TGTGCCAGCAGCTCCTCATACCAGGGTTGGAATTCACCCCTCCACTTT.

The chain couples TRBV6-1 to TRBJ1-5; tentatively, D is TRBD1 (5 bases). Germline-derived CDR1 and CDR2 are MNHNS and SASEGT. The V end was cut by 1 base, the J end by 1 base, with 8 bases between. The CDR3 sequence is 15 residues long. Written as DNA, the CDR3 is TGTGCCAGCAGTGAAGATTGGACAAGCAATCAGCCCCAGCATTTT. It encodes CASSEDWTSNQPQHF.

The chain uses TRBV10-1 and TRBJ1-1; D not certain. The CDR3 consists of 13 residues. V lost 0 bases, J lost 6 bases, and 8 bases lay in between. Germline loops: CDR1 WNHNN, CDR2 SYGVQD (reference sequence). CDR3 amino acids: CASSESTRAEAFF. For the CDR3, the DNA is TGCGCCAGCAGTGAGTCAACCCGGGCTGAAGCTTTCTTT.

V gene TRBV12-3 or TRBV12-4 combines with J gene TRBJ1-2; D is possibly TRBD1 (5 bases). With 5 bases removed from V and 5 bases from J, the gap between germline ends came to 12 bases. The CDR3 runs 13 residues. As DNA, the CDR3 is TGTGCCAGCAGTCGTACACAGGAATATGGCTACACCTTC. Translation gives CASSRTQEYGYTF.

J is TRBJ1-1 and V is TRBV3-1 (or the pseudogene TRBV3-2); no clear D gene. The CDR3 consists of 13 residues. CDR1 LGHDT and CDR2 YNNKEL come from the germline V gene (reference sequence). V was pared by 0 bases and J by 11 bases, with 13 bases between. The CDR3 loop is CASSQDASGRAFF. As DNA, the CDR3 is TGTGCCAGCAGCCAAGATGCGTCAGGCCGGGCTTTCTTT.